The text below deals with one T cell receptor beta chain. This specimen comes from a study of T cells in localized non-small cell lung cancer. Clones were sequenced by immunoSEQ multiplex PCR, and TCRdb holds only the in-frame ones, with some missing. The table shows about 52,000 clones, with around nine tenths occurring only once. This CDR3 is built from 16 residues. The germline V gene has CDR1 SGHTA and CDR2 FQGNSA. Trimming left V 4 bases short and J 0 bases short, with 15 bases between. Sequences were derived from PBMCs, sampled before any cancer treatment. V and J are TRBV7-2 and TRBJ1-1; possible D gene TRBD1, 6 bases. This TCR was recovered from a female donor with stage II lung adenocarcinoma. CDR3 sequence reads: CASSYPGARLNTEAFF. In DNA, the CDR3 is TGTGCCAGCAGCTATCCAGGGGCCCGATTGAACACTGAAGCTTTCTTT.